This is a list of T cell receptor beta chains from one sample in a study of shared clonotypes between healthy human individuals. Profiled with immunoSEQ multiplex PCR; TCRdb holds only in-frame clones, not every one. The sample shows 1.6 million or so clones, about 98.5% of them seen only once. The sequenced sample consisted of naive CD4+ T cells sorted from blood. The receptors derive from a man aged 25-45 years in good health. Each CDR3 is given with its conserved first and last residue. D genes are given only for firm matches. Clone size is given for some rows only: seen once, a few or many times, or a class if the clone is expanded.

clone size,D gene,V gene,J gene,CDR3 DNA,CDR3 protein
.,TRBD2,TRBV5-4,TRBJ2-1,TGTGCCAGCAACATCATCGGGACTAGCGGTAACGAGCAGTTCTTC,CASNIIGTSGNEQFF
.,TRBD2,TRBV2,TRBJ2-5,TGTGCCAGCAGTCCAACTAGCGGGAGGACCCGCCAAGAGACCCAGTACTTC,CASSPTSGRTRQETQYF
.,TRBD2,TRBV27,TRBJ2-7,TGTGCCAGCAGTTTGTCGACTAGCGGTACCTACGAGCAGTACTTC,CASSLSTSGTYEQYF
.,TRBD2,TRBV4-2,TRBJ2-7,TGTGCCAGCAGCCAAGATCGACTAGCGGATAGCTCCTACGAGCAGTACTTC,CASSQDRLADSSYEQYF
.,.,TRBV5-6,TRBJ2-3,TGTGCCAGCAGCCGTGTCGGGTTCGGGAGCACAGATACGCAGTATTTT,CASSRVGFGSTDTQYF
.,TRBD1,TRBV10-3,TRBJ1-5,TGTGCCATCAGGAAGGACAGGGATCAGCCCCAGCATTTT,CAIRKDRDQPQHF
.,TRBD2,TRBV7-2,TRBJ2-7,TGTGCCAGCAGCCCAGGGAGGGCCTACGAGCAGTACTTC,CASSPGRAYEQYF
.,.,TRBV5-6,TRBJ2-5,TGTGCCAGCAGCCCGCGTGGGGCGGCTCCTCAAGAGACCCAGTACTTC,CASSPRGAAPQETQYF
.,.,TRBV5-1,TRBJ1-1,TGCGCCAGCAGCTTGGCTCGCACAATGAACACTGAAGCTTTCTTT,CASSLARTMNTEAFF
.,.,TRBV4-2,TRBJ2-5,TGTGCCAGCAGCCAAGAGGGTCAGGAAAAGACCCAGTACTTC,CASSQEGQEKTQYF
.,.,TRBV7-9,TRBJ1-1,TGTGCCAGCAGCTTAGTGCAGGGAGGGACTGAAGCTTTCTTT,CASSLVQGGTEAFF
.,.,TRBV29-1,TRBJ1-4,TGCAGCGTTTTGCGCGTGGCAACTAATGAAAAACTGTTTTTT,CSVLRVATNEKLFF
.,.,TRBV11-3,TRBJ2-7,TGTGCCAGCAGCTTCGGCAGGGGCGACGAGCAGTACTTC,CASSFGRGDEQYF
once,TRBD2,TRBV5-6,TRBJ2-7,TGTGCCAGCAGTCTAGCGGGAGCCGCAGCTGAGTACTTC,CASSLAGAAAEYF
.,TRBD2,TRBV11-3,TRBJ2-1,TGTGCCAGCAGCCGTGGACTAGCGGGCTCGGCCCTAAATGAGCAGTTCTTC,CASSRGLAGSALNEQFF
.,.,TRBV18,TRBJ2-7,TGTGCCAGCTCACCATTAATGAGCTCCTACGAGCAGTACTTC,CASSPLMSSYEQYF
.,TRBD1,TRBV7-9,TRBJ1-4,TGTGCCAGCAGCTGGACAGGGCTTAATGAAAAACTGTTTTTT,CASSWTGLNEKLFF
.,TRBD2,TRBV28,TRBJ2-7,TGTGCCAGCTGTGGGGGGGACTCCTACGAGCAGTACTTC,CASCGGDSYEQYF
.,.,TRBV6-5,TRBJ2-7,TGTGCCAGCAGCCCCCCAGGTTTTGGCTCCTACGAGCAGTACTTC,CASSPPGFGSYEQYF
.,TRBD2,TRBV5-1,TRBJ2-1,TGCGCCAGCAGCTCGGGACTAGCGGGAGCCGATGAGCAGTTCTTC,CASSSGLAGADEQFF
.,TRBD1,TRBV7-9,TRBJ1-1,TGTGCCAGCAGCTTTGCAGGGGGCAGCGCTTTCTTT,CASSFAGGSAFF
.,.,TRBV25-1,TRBJ2-7,TGTGCCAGCAGTCGGGGCTATTCCTACGAGCAGTACTTC,CASSRGYSYEQYF
.,.,TRBV5-5,TRBJ2-3,TGTGCCAGCAGCTTGGAGGGGATCCCCACAGATACGCAGTATTTT,CASSLEGIPTDTQYF
.,TRBD2,TRBV10-2,TRBJ2-1,TGCGCCAGCAGTGTCACTCCGGCTAGCGGGAGCCAGAGATCCTACAATGAGCAGTTCTTC,CASSVTPASGSQRSYNEQFF
.,.,TRBV25-1,TRBJ2-2,TGTGCCAGCAGGCCTTCGGGGACGTCGACCGGGGAGCTGTTTTTT,CASRPSGTSTGELFF
.,TRBD2,TRBV5-1,TRBJ2-7,TGCGCCAGCAGCTTGGCCAGCGGGAGAGGTACCGAGCAGTACTTC,CASSLASGRGTEQYF
.,.,TRBV19,TRBJ2-2,TGTGCCAGTAGTATGCAGGTCTTCGGTGCGAACACCGGGGAGCTGTTTTTT,CASSMQVFGANTGELFF
.,TRBD2,TRBV5-6,TRBJ2-3,TGTGCCAGCAGCTCCGGACGCGGACTTAGCGGGACTAGCACAGATACGCAGTATTTT,CASSSGRGLSGTSTDTQYF
.,.,TRBV7-2,TRBJ2-7,TGTGCCAGCAGCTTACATACGAGCTCCTACGAGCAGTACTTC,CASSLHTSSYEQYF
once,.,TRBV4-3,TRBJ1-2,TGCGCCAGCAGCCAAGATCGGTCTCGACGGGGCTACACCTTC,CASSQDRSRRGYTF
.,.,TRBV25-1,TRBJ1-1,TGTGCCAGCAGTCCCCGATGGGCACCAATCGTCATCACTGAAGCTTTCTTT,CASSPRWAPIVITEAFF
.,.,TRBV18,TRBJ2-5,TGTGCCAGCTCACCACGTCAGGGAGAGACCCAGTACTTC,CASSPRQGETQYF
.,TRBD2,TRBV11-2,TRBJ2-1,TGTGCCAGCAGACTTACTAGCGGGAGTGGGAATGAGCAGTTCTTC,CASRLTSGSGNEQFF
.,.,TRBV27,TRBJ2-2,TGTGCCAGCAGCCCCTGGGTGAACACCGGGGAGCTGTTTTTT,CASSPWVNTGELFF
.,.,TRBV28,TRBJ2-7,TGTGCCAGCAGTTTACCCTCTAGGTATTATGAGCAGTACTTC,CASSLPSRYYEQYF